This T cell receptor beta chain was sequenced during a study of blood T cell repertoires in COVID-19. Study background: Italy, Spain and the United States were the sources of the convalescent and acute COVID-19 samples. T cells, B-cell-depleted T cells, or PBMCs provided the cDNA or gDNA that served as material.

Germline CDR1 reads MNHEY; CDR2 reads SMNVEV (reference sequence). This CDR3 is built from 13 residues. The V end lost 6 bases, the J end lost 9 bases, and 12 bases lay between the germline ends. As handled by the study authors: It was from reference gene primer amplification that nucleated cell counts were estimated. Measured with immunoSEQ multiplex PCR; TCRdb has only the in-frame clones, and not every one. V, J and clone size derive from that table, while D and trimming were established from the DNA sequence. Among about 120,000 clones listed, about 85% were seen once. The TCR comes from a woman older than 75 with acute or convalescent COVID-19. Sequencing was performed on peripheral blood. V usage is TRBV27 and J usage is TRBJ1-6, with D unresolved. CDR3 protein: CASRALRLSPLHF. DNA of the CDR3: TGTGCCAGCAGAGCTCTCAGGCTTTCACCCCTCCACTTT.